This section outlines one T cell receptor beta chain sequence together with its context. Its target is not known. V dropped 5 bases and J dropped 4; count of bases not matched to a gene: 8. CDR3 size: 15 residues. Germline assignment: CDR1 KGHSH and CDR2 LQKENI. The source of the sample is a study of shared clonotypes between healthy human individuals. Deep-level running was used for the assay. In the authors' workflow: As immunoSEQ supplied junction-only sequences (without quality scores), filtering differed. Profiled with immunoSEQ multiplex PCR; TCRdb holds only in-frame clones, not every one. The D gene and trimming were derived from the DNA, and the V and J assignments and clone size from that table. The repertoire holds some 2 million clones, with roughly 95% as singletons. Findings and limits, study-wide: Shared across several donors were roughly 5.3% of the naive CD4 clonotypes.

Cells designated naive CD8 were CD45RO-negative and were positively selected for CCR7, with terminally differentiated effector memory CD45RA+ cells excluded. The TCR originated in a man aged 18 to 30 in good health. Material for sequencing was naive CD8+ T cells sorted from blood. This chain uses TRBV18 with TRBJ1-1; 9 nucleotides match TRBD1. The CDR3 coding sequence is TGTGCCAGCTCATCTGGACAGGGGAGTGGCACTGAAGCTTTCTTT. Its protein is CASSSGQGSGTEAFF.